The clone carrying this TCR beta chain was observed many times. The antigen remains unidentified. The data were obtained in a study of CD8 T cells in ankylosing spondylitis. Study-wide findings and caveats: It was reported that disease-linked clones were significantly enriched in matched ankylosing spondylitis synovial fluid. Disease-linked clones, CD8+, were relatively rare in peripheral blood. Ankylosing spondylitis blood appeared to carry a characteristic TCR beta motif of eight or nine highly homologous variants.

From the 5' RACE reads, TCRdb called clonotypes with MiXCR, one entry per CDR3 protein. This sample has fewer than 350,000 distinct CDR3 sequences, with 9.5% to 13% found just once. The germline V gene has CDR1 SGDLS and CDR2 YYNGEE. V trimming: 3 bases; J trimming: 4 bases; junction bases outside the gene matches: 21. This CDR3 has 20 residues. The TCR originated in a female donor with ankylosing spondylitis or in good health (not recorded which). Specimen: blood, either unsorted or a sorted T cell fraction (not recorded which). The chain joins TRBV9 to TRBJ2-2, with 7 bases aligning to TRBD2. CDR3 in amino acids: CASSDPIAEEREGFTGELFF. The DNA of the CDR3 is TGTGCCAGCAGCGACCCTATAGCAGAGGAGAGGGAGGGGTTCACCGGGGAGCTGTTTTTT.